Shown below are 15 T cell receptor beta chains from a single sample sequenced in a study of blood T cell repertoires in COVID-19. TCRdb's copy holds only in-frame clones and misses some; the assay was immunoSEQ multiplex PCR. The data show around 300,000 clones, around 90% seen once. Source material: PBMCs or T cells enriched from blood (not recorded which). The receptors come from a middle-aged woman who had recovered from COVID-19.

The V gene is TRBV19, the J gene TRBJ2-7; tentatively, D is TRBD2 (7 bases). The germline gives CDR1 LNHDA, CDR2 SQIVND (reference sequence). The CDR3 sequence is 15 residues long. Trimming took 10 bases from V and 0 from J, leaving 19 bases between them. The CDR3 reads CATEGGTPRSYEQYF. CDR3 DNA sequence: TGTGCCACCGAGGGAGGGACACCCCGCTCCTACGAGCAGTACTTC.

This chain links TRBV29-1 with TRBJ1-1; 10 bases agree with TRBD1. The germline gives CDR1 SQVTM, CDR2 ANQGSEA. The CDR3 is 14 amino acids. V lost 4 bases, J lost 5 bases, and 7 bases stayed unmatched. CDR3 coding DNA: TGCAGCGTTGGACGGACAGGGGGATTGACTGAAGCTTTCTTT. This codes for CSVGRTGGLTEAFF.

This sequence joins TRBV6-6 and TRBJ2-2, with D perhaps TRBD2 (5 bases). This CDR3 region has 16 residues. The V end was cut by 7 bases, the J end by 5 bases, with 20 bases between. CDR1 and CDR2 (germline): MNHNY, SVGAGI (reference sequence). The CDR3 bases are TGTGCCAGCATCCATCGGGCAGGATCGGGGACCGGGGAGCTGTTTTTT. Amino acid sequence: CASIHRAGSGTGELFF.

With regard to this clone: The same CDR3 can be traced to other DNA sequences in this sample. CDR3 nucleotide sequence: TGCGCCAGCAGCCAAGTAGGAAGGGGTTCCTACGAGCAGTACTTC. Amino acids: CASSQVGRGSYEQYF. The chain is built from TRBV4-1 and TRBJ2-7, with D maybe TRBD1 (5 bases). Germline assignment: CDR1 MGHRA and CDR2 YSYEKL. V was clipped by 1 base and J by 1 base, with 11 bases between them. The CDR3 is 15 residues long.

The rearrangement uses TRBV7-2 and TRBJ1-6, with D perhaps matching TRBD1 (5 bases). Trimming removed 5 bases from V and 7 bases from J, with 9 bases in between. The V gene's germline CDR1 is SGHTA and CDR2 FQGNSA. The CDR3 covers 13 residues. The CDR3 coding sequence is TGTGCCAGCAGCACAGGCCAGAATTCACCCCTCCACTTT. Translation: CASSTGQNSPLHF.

This chain connects TRBV5-1 to TRBJ1-2, with TRBD1 matching 8 bases. This CDR3 is built from 16 residues. The trim removed 7 bases at V and 7 bases at J, leaving 18 bases unmatched. Germline V lookup: CDR1 SGHRS, CDR2 YFSETQ. As DNA, the CDR3 is TGCGCCAGCGGCGAACCCCGACAGGGGCTATCGGGTGGCTACACCTTC. Translated: CASGEPRQGLSGGYTF.

The chain uses TRBV9 and TRBJ1-4; the D is unclear. Germline V CDR1 and CDR2: SGDLS, YYNGEE. The CDR3 spans 17 residues. V was cut by 0 bases and J by 3 bases, with 15 bases left in between. The chain's CDR3 is CASSVDDNGLANEKLFF. The CDR3 DNA reads TGTGCCAGCAGCGTAGACGATAATGGGCTGGCTAATGAAAAACTGTTTTTT.

J is TRBJ1-2 and V is TRBV3-1 (or the pseudogene TRBV3-2); 7 bases line up with TRBD1. V gave up 4 bases and J gave up 6 bases; unmatched junction bases: 17. The germline gives CDR1 LGHDT, CDR2 YNNKEL (reference sequence). The length of the CDR3 is 17 residues. CDR3 in amino acids: CASSPGVKTGKTDGYTF. The DNA of the CDR3 is TGTGCCAGCAGCCCAGGGGTGAAGACAGGGAAAACCGATGGCTACACCTTC.

The rearrangement joins TRBV27 to TRBJ2-7; 8 positions match TRBD1. Germline lookup yields CDR1 MNHEY and CDR2 SMNVEV (reference sequence). The CDR3 sequence is 17 residues long. Losses at the gene ends were 2 bases for V and 4 bases for J; bases not matched to a gene: 13. The CDR3 region has the DNA TGTGCCAGCAGTTTAAATGTTCCCACAGGGGGGTTATACGAGCAGTACTTC. Protein: CASSLNVPTGGLYEQYF.

The chain has TRBV12-3 or TRBV12-4 and TRBJ1-1, with a possible D match to TRBD1 (6 bases). V gave up 5 bases and J gave up 1 base, with 8 bases separating them. The CDR3 totals 13 residues. CDR3 coding DNA: TGTGCCAGCAGTACGACAGGGAACACTGAAGCTTTCTTT. This codes for CASSTTGNTEAFF.

The V call is TRBV28, the J call TRBJ2-2, with 7 bases fitting TRBD2. V lost 5 bases and J lost 7; bases outside the gene matches: 1. The CDR3 is made up of 12 amino acids. Germline loops: CDR1 MDHEN, CDR2 SYDVKM. The CDR3 DNA is TGTGCCAGCAGTACTAGCGTCGGGGAGCTGTTTTTT. This translates into CASSTSVGELFF.

The chain couples TRBV21-1 to TRBJ1-5; TRBD1, as called in the table, went unchecked against the DNA. TRBV21-1 is a known pseudogene. This CDR3 contains 18 residues. The chain's CDR3 is CAGRGGLLNCYSNQPQHF. CDR3 nucleotide sequence: TGTGCCGGCAGAGGGGGCTTACTAAACTGTTATAGCAATCAGCCCCAGCATTTT.

In its sample, this clone was seen once. J is TRBJ1-2 and V is TRBV4-3, with D tentatively TRBD1 (5 bases). Trimming left V 2 bases short and J 6 bases short, with 16 bases between. This CDR3 has 15 amino acids. Germline lookup yields CDR1 LGHNA and CDR2 YSLEER. The DNA of the CDR3 is TGCGCCAGCAGCCAAACTGCATCAGGGAGGGATGGCTACACCTTC. It specifies CASSQTASGRDGYTF.

The gene calls are TRBV27 and TRBJ1-2, with 9 bases lining up with TRBD1. Germline CDR1 MNHEY, CDR2 SMNVEV (reference sequence). The CDR3 covers 15 residues. The V gene end was trimmed by 3 bases and the J gene end by 2 bases; junction bases not matched to a gene: 4. In DNA, the CDR3 is TGTGCCAGCAGTTTGTACAGGGGGCGCAACTATGGCTACACCTTC. Translation: CASSLYRGRNYGYTF.

The V gene is TRBV25-1, the J gene TRBJ2-3; 8 bases agree with TRBD1. Germline CDR1 MGHDK, CDR2 SYGVNS. The CDR3 loop spans 15 amino acids. V was clipped by 6 bases and J by 3 bases; unmatched bases: 8. The CDR3 region has the DNA TGTGCCAGCAGCCCCAGGGGGCTAGAAACAGATACGCAGTATTTT. Its protein product is CASSPRGLETDTQYF.